This entry lists 27 T cell receptor beta chains sequenced from one sample in a study of T cells in Graves' hyperthyroidism and ophthalmopathy (dated by TCRdb to the late 2010s). Library generation was performed with multiplex PCR. Instrument used: Illumina HiSeq 2000. The TCR beta CDR3 regions were amplified from the RNA transcripts. A first-round RT-PCR of the TCR CDR3 used the HTBI primer set with the Qiagen OneStep RT-PCR kit. The public reads were quality trimmed at Q25 with fastp and then assembled into clones with MiXCR by TCRdb, keeping productive beta chains. Merged by CDR3 protein, the rows form single entries marked with the most common genes and DNA. Here the sample has over 500,000 distinct CDR3 sequences; 11% to 15% occur a single time. 11% to 15% of the sample belongs to the ten largest clones. Sequenced sample: blood. The receptors stem from a woman aged 40 to 49 with Graves' hyperthyroidism.

This clonotype was recorded at least ten times. This chain uses TRBV20-1 with TRBJ2-5; 7 nucleotides align to TRBD1. CDR1 is DFQATT and CDR2 is SNEGSKA in the germline V gene (reference sequence). V lost 5 bases to trimming and J lost 7 bases; unmatched junction nucleotides: 10. The CDR3 covers 13 residues. In DNA form, the CDR3 reads TGCAGTGCTCCGACCCAGGGGGTCGGGACCCAGTACTTC. This gives the protein CSAPTQGVGTQYF.

This clonotype was counted at least ten times. As DNA, the CDR3 is TGTGCCAGCAGTCGGTCGTTGTCAAGCCAAGAGACCCAGTACTTC. Encoded protein: CASSRSLSSQETQYF. The gene calls are TRBV28 and TRBJ2-5, with D unresolved. The germline CDR1 and CDR2 sequences are MDHEN and SYDVKM. Trimming shortened V by 5 bases and J by 1 base, and 14 bases separated the two germline ends. The CDR3 consists of 15 residues.

To note about this clonotype: Since a much larger clone is just one base distant, this may be a read error. This CDR3 fails to terminate in the conserved phenylalanine or tryptophan, so it likely reflects a read error. This sequence joins TRBV20-1 and TRBJ2-2; the match to TRBD1 covers 9 bases. The CDR3 has 14 residues. CDR1 and CDR2 (germline): DFQATT, SNEGSKA (reference sequence). The V gene end was trimmed by 4 bases and the J gene end by 1 base; junction bases not matched to a gene: 1. The CDR3 sequence is CSAKDRGNTGELFS. CDR3 coding DNA: TGCAGTGCTAAGGACAGGGGGAACACCGGGGAGCTGTTTTCT.

This clonotype was picked up many times. The CDR3, as DNA: TGTGCCATCAGTGATCTGGTCGCGGGAGCCTCCTACGAGCAGTACTTC. Its translation is CAISDLVAGASYEQYF. The chain carries TRBV10-3 and TRBJ2-7; 7 bases are shared with TRBD2. V gave up 3 bases and J gave up 0 bases; unmatched junction bases: 8. The CDR3 has 16 amino acids. Germline CDR1 is ENHRY and CDR2 is SYGVKD.

This clonotype appeared many times. The genes are TRBV3-1 and TRBJ1-5; D ambiguous. The V gene's germline CDR1 is LGHDT and CDR2 YNNKEL (reference sequence). The CDR3 runs to 14 residues. Trimming stripped 4 bases from V and 1 base from J, with 8 bases between. In DNA, the CDR3 is TGTGCCAGCAGCCCCCACGGCAGCAATCAGCCCCAGCATTTT. Its translation is CASSPHGSNQPQHF. The full variable domain, in which reference TRBV3-1 and TRBJ1-5 provide the parts outside the CDR3, is DTAVSQTPKYLVTQMGNDKSIKCEQNLGHDTMYWYKQDSKKFLKIMFSYNNKELIINETVPNRFSPKSPDKAHLNLHINSLELGDSAVYFCASSPHGSNQPQHFGDGTRLSIL.

This chain links TRBV7-8 with TRBJ2-7, with 11 positions matching TRBD1. From germline, CDR1 is SGHVS and CDR2 FQNEAQ. This CDR3 spans 16 amino acids. The J segment lost 4 bases and the V segment lost 6 bases, leaving 11 bases of the junction unmatched. The CDR3 spells CASRNPRTGGAYEQYF. For the CDR3, the DNA is TGTGCCAGCAGAAACCCCCGGACAGGGGGCGCGTACGAGCAGTACTTC.

This clonotype appeared many times. The J gene is TRBJ2-5, the V gene TRBV28, with 7 bases identical to TRBD1. With V trimmed by 8 bases and J by 0 bases, 6 bases remained unmatched. The CDR3 is 14 residues long. Germline CDR1 and CDR2: MDHEN and SYDVKM. CDR3 bases: TGTGCCAGCGCGACAGGGTCGTACCAAGAGACCCAGTACTTC. Amino acids: CASATGSYQETQYF.

The chain recombines TRBV12-5 with TRBJ2-1; TRBD1 is a possible D gene (6 bases). With 5 bases removed from V and 7 bases from J, the gap between germline ends came to 21 bases. Looked up from germline, CDR1 is LGHNT and CDR2 is FRNRAP. There are 16 residues in the CDR3. CDR3 DNA sequence: TGTGCTAGTGGTCTCCCCGAGGCGATGGGACATAATGAGCAGTTCTTC. It translates to CASGLPEAMGHNEQFF. Using reference TRBV12-5 and TRBJ2-1 for the parts outside the CDR3, the full variable domain is DARVTQTPRHKVTEMGQEVTMRCQPILGHNTVFWYRQTMMQGLELLAYFRNRAPLDDSGMPKDRFSAEMPDATLATLKIQPSEPRDSAVYFCASGLPEAMGHNEQFFGPGTRLTVL.

This clonotype is medium-sized (0.01 to 0.1%). The chain recombines TRBV7-9 with TRBJ2-3; TRBD2 agrees at 8 bases. The CDR3 spans 16 residues. The germline gives CDR1 SEHNR, CDR2 FQNEAQ (reference sequence). Trimming removed 8 bases from V and 4 bases from J; junction bases left unmatched: 14. In nucleotides, the CDR3 is TGTGCCAGCGCTGATGCAGATCCGGGAGGGGCAGATACGCAGTATTTT. The encoded protein is CASADADPGGADTQYF. Looking up the rest from reference TRBV7-9 and TRBJ2-3 gives the full variable domain: DTGVSQNPRHKITKRGQNVTFRCDPISEHNRLYWYRQTLGQGPEFLTYFQNEAQLEKSRLLSDRFSAERPKGSFSTLEIQRTEQGDSAMYLCASADADPGGADTQYFGPGTRLTVL.

CDR3 nucleotide sequence: TGCGCCAGCAGCCATCCTACAGGGGGCGAGGAGACCCAGTACTTC. Protein product: CASSHPTGGEETQYF. This sequence joins TRBV4-1 and TRBJ2-5, with 9 bases aligning to TRBD1. Germline loops: CDR1 MGHRA, CDR2 YSYEKL. J lost 5 bases, V lost 3 bases, and 7 bases had no gene match. The CDR3 sequence is 15 residues long.

This clonotype was detected many times. The CDR3 region is CASSLTGTVNYGYTF. Written as DNA, the CDR3 is TGCGCCAGCAGCCTTACCGGGACAGTAAACTATGGCTACACCTTC. The chain combines TRBV5-1 with TRBJ1-2; 7 positions agree with TRBD1. With 4 bases clipped from V and 2 bases from J, the junction kept 8 bases outside the gene matches. CDR1 and CDR2 (germline): SGHRS, YFSETQ. This CDR3 contains 15 residues.

This chain links TRBV5-6 with TRBJ2-5; possible D gene TRBD2, 5 bases. V was pared by 0 bases and J by 4 bases, with 10 bases between. This CDR3 is built from 14 residues. Germline assignment: CDR1 SGHDT and CDR2 YYEEEE. As DNA, the CDR3 is TGTGCCAGCAGCTTGGGGACTTCTAGAGAGACCCAGTACTTC. Its protein is CASSLGTSRETQYF.

Ten or more counts support this clonotype. The gene calls are TRBV7-2 and TRBJ1-1, with 7 nucleotides matching TRBD1. V gave up 5 bases and J gave up 5 bases; unmatched junction bases: 8. The CDR3 consists of 14 residues. CDR1 is SGHTA, CDR2 FQGNSA, per germline. CDR3 nucleotide sequence: TGTGCCAGCAGCAATAGGGGGCGGGTGACTGAAGCTTTCTTT. The encoded protein is CASSNRGRVTEAFF.

Comments on this clonotype: This may come from a read error, since a much larger clone is one base off. The gene calls are TRBV10-3 and TRBJ2-3; tentatively, D is TRBD1 or TRBD2 (5 bases each). Trimming cost V 10 bases and J 6 bases, with 20 bases left between them. Germline values: CDR1 ENHRY, CDR2 SYGVKD. CDR3 size: 14 residues. CDR3 region: CATAGGTGLDTQYF. In DNA, the CDR3 is TGTGCCACCGCGGGCGGTACAGGACTGGATACGCAGTATTTT.

In this sample, this clonotype turned up many times. J is TRBJ2-2 and V is TRBV12-3 or TRBV12-4; D gene ambiguous. Trimming shortened V by 6 bases and J by 3 bases, and 8 bases separated the two germline ends. The CDR3 length is 13 residues. CDR3 residues: CASSVEDTGELFF. For the CDR3, the DNA is TGTGCCAGCAGCGTTGAGGACACCGGGGAGCTGTTTTTT.

This clonotype was counted a few times. The CDR3, as DNA: TGTGCCATCAGTGGGACCGGGACAGGGGCCGCTAGCTCCTACGAGCAGTACTTC. It is translated as CAISGTGTGAASSYEQYF. The chain carries TRBV10-3 and TRBJ2-7, with 10 bases lining up with TRBD1. Germline CDR1 reads ENHRY; CDR2 reads SYGVKD. J lost 0 bases, V lost 4 bases, and 12 bases had no gene match. The CDR3 consists of 18 residues.

This clonotype was seen repeatedly, ten times or more. This chain connects TRBV3-1 to TRBJ1-4, with 7 bases identical to TRBD1. Germline loops: CDR1 LGHDT, CDR2 YNNKEL (reference sequence). The CDR3 is made up of 14 amino acids. V shed 6 bases and J 7 bases; nucleotides not matched to a gene: 8. The DNA for the CDR3 is TGTGCCAGCAGGTACAGGGGAAAGGGTGAAAAACTGTTTTTT. Its protein product is CASRYRGKGEKLFF.

This clonotype was detected only a few times. This chain connects TRBV28 to TRBJ1-5; TRBD1 aligns across 7 bases. This CDR3 spans 13 amino acids. V shed 3 bases, J shed 7 bases, and the junction held 3 bases outside the gene matches. CDR1 and CDR2 from the germline V gene are MDHEN and SYDVKM. This CDR3 reads CASSFPGGQPQHF. The CDR3 bases are TGTGCCAGCAGTTTCCCAGGGGGGCAGCCCCAGCATTTT.

This clonotype was found many times. The chain recombines TRBV10-3 with TRBJ2-2; 14 positions agree with TRBD2. With 3 bases clipped from V and 4 bases from J, the junction kept 7 bases outside the gene matches. CDR3 length equals 18 residues. Germline loops: CDR1 ENHRY, CDR2 SYGVKD. The CDR3 region has the DNA TGTGCCATCAGTGACCCGGGACTAGCGGGAGAATCCACCGGGGAGCTGTTTTTT. This gives the protein CAISDPGLAGESTGELFF.

There are a few counts of this clonotype. The V call is TRBV20-1, the J call TRBJ1-6; the D is unclear. The CDR3 has 15 residues. The V end lost 0 bases, the J end lost 4 bases, and 10 bases lay between the germline ends. CDR1 and CDR2 (germline): DFQATT, SNEGSKA (reference sequence). DNA of the CDR3: TGCAGTGCTAGAGATCTAACGGATTATAATTCACCCCTCCACTTT. This encodes CSARDLTDYNSPLHF.

This chain joins TRBV4-1 and TRBJ2-2; D unclear. Germline CDR1 is MGHRA and CDR2 is YSYEKL. V dropped 4 bases and J dropped 0 bases, with 9 bases sitting between them. This CDR3 is 15 amino acids long. The CDR3 is CASSLSSTNTGELFF. In DNA, the CDR3 is TGCGCCAGCAGCCTTAGCAGTACGAACACCGGGGAGCTGTTTTTT.

This clonotype has at least ten counts. The chain couples TRBV7-9 to TRBJ1-2; D is perhaps TRBD1 (6 bases). The CDR3 contains 14 residues. Germline-derived CDR1 and CDR2 are SEHNR and FQNEAQ (reference sequence). Trimming removed 8 bases from V and 4 bases from J, with 17 bases in between. The CDR3 protein is CASGERGAGYGYTF. As DNA, the CDR3 is TGTGCCAGCGGGGAGCGGGGGGCAGGCTATGGCTACACCTTC.

Remarks on this clonotype: A much larger clonotype is one base distant, so this may be a read error. The V call is TRBV7-9, the J call TRBJ2-2; TRBD2 aligns across 8 bases. Germline-derived CDR1 and CDR2 are SEHNR and FQNEAQ (reference sequence). This CDR3 region has 14 residues. CDR3 loop: CASQTSAYTGGLFF. CDR3 sequence (DNA): TGTGCCAGCCAGACTAGCGCTTACACCGGGGGGCTGTTTTTT.

This clonotype was seen only a few times. This chain joins TRBV19 and TRBJ2-1, with 12 bases aligning to TRBD2. The V and J ends lost 3 bases and 6 bases, in that order; junction bases with no gene match: 6. The length of the CDR3 is 16 residues. The germline V gene encodes CDR1 LNHDA and CDR2 SQIVND (reference sequence). The CDR3 is CASSIPSSGRANEQFF. The CDR3 nucleotides are TGTGCCAGTAGTATTCCCTCTAGCGGGAGGGCCAATGAGCAGTTCTTC.

This clonotype was counted a few times. Here the CDR3 reads CASKRQIYTEAFF. The DNA of the CDR3 is TGTGCCAGTAAACGCCAGATCTATACTGAAGCTTTCTTT. This chain uses TRBV19 with TRBJ1-1; D remains ambiguous. Germline-derived CDR1 and CDR2 are LNHDA and SQIVND (reference sequence). V dropped 7 bases and J dropped 5 bases, with 14 bases sitting between them. There are 13 residues in the CDR3.

This clonotype was seen repeatedly, ten times or more. V usage is TRBV12-3 or TRBV12-4 and J usage is TRBJ2-1; no clear D. The CDR3 extends over 11 amino acids. V was pared by 3 bases and J by 9 bases, with 6 bases between. The DNA for the CDR3 is TGTGCCAGCAGTTTTATGGCTGAGCAGTTCTTC. The encoded protein is CASSFMAEQFF.

This chain uses TRBV27 with TRBJ2-7; D perhaps matches TRBD1 (5 bases). Germline assignment: CDR1 MNHEY and CDR2 SMNVEV (reference sequence). This CDR3 is built from 13 residues. With 5 bases removed from V and 4 bases from J, the gap between germline ends came to 12 bases. CDR3 sequence (DNA): TGTGCCAGCAGTCCATGGGGCCTTTACGAGCAGTACTTC. Amino acids: CASSPWGLYEQYF.